This TCR beta chain emerged from a study of T cells in Graves' hyperthyroidism and ophthalmopathy. Researchers amplified the TCR beta CDR3 regions from RNA transcripts. A set of HTBI primers served as the primers for a first-round RT-PCR of the TCR CDR3. TCRdb processed the multiplex PCR reads anew with MiXCR; each CDR3 protein has one entry. The table lists 530,000 or so distinct CDR3 sequences, roughly 25% of them singletons, with around 11% in the top ten. With V trimmed by 1 base and J by 8 bases, 12 bases remained unmatched. CDR1 and CDR2 (germline): ENHRY, SYGVKD. There are 17 residues in the CDR3.

The V call is TRBV10-3, the J call TRBJ2-3, with 10 bases that match TRBD1. This sequence was found in a woman aged 25 to 39 with Graves' ophthalmopathy. The sequencing sample was made of blood. The CDR3 DNA sequence: TGTGCCATCAGTGAGTTTACCCGGGACAGGGGTTCAGGTACGCAGTATTTT. Translation: CAISEFTRDRGSGTQYF.